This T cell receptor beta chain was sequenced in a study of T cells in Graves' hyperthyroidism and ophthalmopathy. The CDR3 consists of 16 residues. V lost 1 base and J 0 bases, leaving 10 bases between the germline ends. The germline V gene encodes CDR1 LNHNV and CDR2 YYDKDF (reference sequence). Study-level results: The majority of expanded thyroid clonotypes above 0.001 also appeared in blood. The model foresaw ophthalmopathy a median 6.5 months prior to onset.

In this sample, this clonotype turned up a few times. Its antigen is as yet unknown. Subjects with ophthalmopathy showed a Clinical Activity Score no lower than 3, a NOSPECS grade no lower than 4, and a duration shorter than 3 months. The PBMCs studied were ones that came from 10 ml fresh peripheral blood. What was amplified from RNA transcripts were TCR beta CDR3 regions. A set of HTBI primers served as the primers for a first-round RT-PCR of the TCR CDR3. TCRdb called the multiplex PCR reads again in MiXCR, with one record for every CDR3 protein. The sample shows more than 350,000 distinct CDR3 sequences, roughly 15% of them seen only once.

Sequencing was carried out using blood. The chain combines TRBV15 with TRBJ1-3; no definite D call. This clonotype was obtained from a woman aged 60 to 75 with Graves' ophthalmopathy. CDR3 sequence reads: CATSRVLTYSGNTIYF. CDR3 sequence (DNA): TGTGCCACCAGCAGAGTCTTGACCTACTCTGGAAACACCATATATTTT.